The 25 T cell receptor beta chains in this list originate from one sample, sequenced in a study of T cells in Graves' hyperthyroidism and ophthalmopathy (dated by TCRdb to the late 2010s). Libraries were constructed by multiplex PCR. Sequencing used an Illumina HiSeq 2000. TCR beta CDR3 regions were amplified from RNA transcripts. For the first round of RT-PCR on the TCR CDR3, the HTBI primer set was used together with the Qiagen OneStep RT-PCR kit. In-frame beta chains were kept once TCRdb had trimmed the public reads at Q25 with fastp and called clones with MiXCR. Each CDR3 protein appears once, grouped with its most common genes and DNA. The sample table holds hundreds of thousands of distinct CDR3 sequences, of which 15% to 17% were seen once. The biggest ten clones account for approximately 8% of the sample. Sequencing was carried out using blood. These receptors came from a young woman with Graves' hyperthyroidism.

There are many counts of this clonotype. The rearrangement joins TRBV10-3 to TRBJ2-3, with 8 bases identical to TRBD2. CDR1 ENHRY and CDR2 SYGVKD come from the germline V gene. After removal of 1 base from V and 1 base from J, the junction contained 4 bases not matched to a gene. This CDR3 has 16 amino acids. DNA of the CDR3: TGTGCCATCAGTGAGTGGGGTAGCGGGGGCACAGATACGCAGTATTTT. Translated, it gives CAISEWGSGGTDTQYF.

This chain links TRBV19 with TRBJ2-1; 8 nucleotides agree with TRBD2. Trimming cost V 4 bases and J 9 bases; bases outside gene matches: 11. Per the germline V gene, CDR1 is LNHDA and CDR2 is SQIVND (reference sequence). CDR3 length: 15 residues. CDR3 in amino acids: CASSRSREGGGEQFF. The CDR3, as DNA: TGTGCCAGTAGTAGATCCCGGGAGGGGGGGGGTGAGCAGTTCTTC. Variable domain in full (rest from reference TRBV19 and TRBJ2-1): DGGITQSPKYLFRKEGQNVTLSCEQNLNHDAMYWYRQDPGQGLRLIYYSQIVNDFQKGDIAEGYSVSREKKESFPLTVTSAQKNPTAFYLCASSRSREGGGEQFFGPGTRLTVL.

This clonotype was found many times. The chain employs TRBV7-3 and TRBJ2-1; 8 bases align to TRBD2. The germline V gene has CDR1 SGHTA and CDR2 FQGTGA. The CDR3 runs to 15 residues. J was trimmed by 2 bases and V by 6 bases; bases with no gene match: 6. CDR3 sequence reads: CASRPGGGAYNEQFF. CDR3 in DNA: TGTGCCAGCAGACCGGGAGGGGGGGCCTACAATGAGCAGTTCTTC.

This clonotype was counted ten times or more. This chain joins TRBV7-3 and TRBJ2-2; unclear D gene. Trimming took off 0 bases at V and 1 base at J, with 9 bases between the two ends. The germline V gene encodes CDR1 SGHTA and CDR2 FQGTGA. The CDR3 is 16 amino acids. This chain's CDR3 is CASSLTGTVNTGELFF. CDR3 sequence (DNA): TGTGCCAGCAGCTTAACGGGCACGGTGAACACCGGGGAGCTGTTTTTT.

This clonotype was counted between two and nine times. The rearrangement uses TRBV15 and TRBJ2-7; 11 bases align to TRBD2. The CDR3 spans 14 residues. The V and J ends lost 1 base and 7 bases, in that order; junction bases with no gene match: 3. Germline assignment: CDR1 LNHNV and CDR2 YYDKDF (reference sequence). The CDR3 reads CATSRGLAGGEQYF. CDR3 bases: TGTGCCACCAGCAGAGGGCTAGCGGGAGGAGAGCAGTACTTC.

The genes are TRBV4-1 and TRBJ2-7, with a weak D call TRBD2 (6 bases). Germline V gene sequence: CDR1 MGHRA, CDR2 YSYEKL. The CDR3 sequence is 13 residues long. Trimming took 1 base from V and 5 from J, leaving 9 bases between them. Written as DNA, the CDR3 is TGCGCCAGCAGCCAAGTCCCGGGGGACGAGCAGTACTTC. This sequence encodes CASSQVPGDEQYF.

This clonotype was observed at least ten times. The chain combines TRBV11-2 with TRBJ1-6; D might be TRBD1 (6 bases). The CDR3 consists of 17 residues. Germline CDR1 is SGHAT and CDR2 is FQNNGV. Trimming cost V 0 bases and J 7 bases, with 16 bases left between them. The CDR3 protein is CASSLEPQGKVNSPLHF. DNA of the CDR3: TGTGCCAGCAGCTTAGAACCCCAGGGGAAGGTGAATTCACCCCTCCACTTT.

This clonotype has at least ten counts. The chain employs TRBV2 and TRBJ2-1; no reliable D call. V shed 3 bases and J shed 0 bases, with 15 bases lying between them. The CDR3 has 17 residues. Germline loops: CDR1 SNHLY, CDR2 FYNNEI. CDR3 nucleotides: TGTGCCAGCAGTGAGGGCCCCGCGATTGGCTCCTACAATGAGCAGTTCTTC. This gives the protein CASSEGPAIGSYNEQFF.

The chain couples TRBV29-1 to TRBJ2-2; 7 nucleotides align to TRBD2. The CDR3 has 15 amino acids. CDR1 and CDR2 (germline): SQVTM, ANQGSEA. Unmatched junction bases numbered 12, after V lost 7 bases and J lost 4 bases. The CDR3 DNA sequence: TGCAGCGCCTACCTCGGGGGAGGGATCACCGGGGAGCTGTTTTTT. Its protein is CSAYLGGGITGELFF.

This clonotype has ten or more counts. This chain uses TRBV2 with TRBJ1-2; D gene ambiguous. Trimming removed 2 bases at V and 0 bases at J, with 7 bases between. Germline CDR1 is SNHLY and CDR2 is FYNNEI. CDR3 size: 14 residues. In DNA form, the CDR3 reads TGTGCCAGCAGTGAATCGGCCACTAACTATGGCTACACCTTC. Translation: CASSESATNYGYTF.

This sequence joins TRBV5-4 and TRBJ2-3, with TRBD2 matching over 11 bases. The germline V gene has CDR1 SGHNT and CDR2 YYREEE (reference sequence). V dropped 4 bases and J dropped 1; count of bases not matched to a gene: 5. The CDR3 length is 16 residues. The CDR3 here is CASSISGGAGTDTQYF. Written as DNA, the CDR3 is TGTGCCAGCAGCATTAGCGGGGGGGCGGGCACAGATACGCAGTATTTT.

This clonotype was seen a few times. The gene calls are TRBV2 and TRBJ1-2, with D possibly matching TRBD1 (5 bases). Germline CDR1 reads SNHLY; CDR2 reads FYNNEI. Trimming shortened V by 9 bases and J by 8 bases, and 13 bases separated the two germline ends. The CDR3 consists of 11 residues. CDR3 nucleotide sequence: TGTGCCAGGGAGAATGAGGGGGGCTACACCTTC. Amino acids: CARENEGGYTF.

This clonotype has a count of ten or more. The CDR3 here is CASTRTGENTGELFF. Written as DNA, the CDR3 is TGCGCCAGCACCCGAACAGGGGAGAACACCGGGGAGCTGTTTTTT. The chain uses TRBV5-1 and TRBJ2-2, with 7 bases fitting TRBD1. V lost 6 bases and J lost 1; bases outside the gene matches: 6. CDR1 and CDR2 from the germline V gene are SGHRS and YFSETQ. The CDR3 has 15 residues. The complete variable domain, with remaining parts taken from reference TRBV5-1 and TRBJ2-2, reads KAGVTQTPRYLIKTRGQQVTLSCSPISGHRSVSWYQQTPGQGLQFLFEYFSETQRNKGNFPGRFSGRQFSNSRSEMNVSTLELGDSALYLCASTRTGENTGELFFGEGSRLTVL.

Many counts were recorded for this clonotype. CDR3 sequence: CASSQGRLSGNTIYF. Written as DNA, the CDR3 is TGTGCCAGCAGCCAGGGCAGACTCTCTGGAAACACCATATATTTT. This chain connects TRBV3-1 to TRBJ1-3; D unresolved. This CDR3 has 15 residues. Germline CDR1 reads LGHDT; CDR2 reads YNNKEL (reference sequence). V was cut by 3 bases and J by 0 bases, with 9 bases left in between.

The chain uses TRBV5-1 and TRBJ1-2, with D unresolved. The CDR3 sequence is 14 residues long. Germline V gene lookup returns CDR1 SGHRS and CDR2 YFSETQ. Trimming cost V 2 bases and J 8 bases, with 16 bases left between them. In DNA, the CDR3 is TGCGCCAGCAGCTTTGGTCAGGAGGGTCGCGGCTACACCTTC. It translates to CASSFGQEGRGYTF.

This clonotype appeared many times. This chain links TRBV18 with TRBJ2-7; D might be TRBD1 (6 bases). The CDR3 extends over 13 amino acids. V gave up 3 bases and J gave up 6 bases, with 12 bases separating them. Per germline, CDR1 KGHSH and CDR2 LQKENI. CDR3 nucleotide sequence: TGTGCCAGCTCACCCCAACAGGGCGGCGAGCAGTACTTC. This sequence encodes CASSPQQGGEQYF.

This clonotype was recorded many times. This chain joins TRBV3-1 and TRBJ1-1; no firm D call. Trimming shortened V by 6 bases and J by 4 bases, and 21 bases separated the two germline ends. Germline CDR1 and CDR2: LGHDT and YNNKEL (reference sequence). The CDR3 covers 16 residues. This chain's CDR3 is CASSPSGIRGVTEAFF. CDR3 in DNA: TGTGCCAGCAGTCCTTCGGGGATCAGAGGAGTCACTGAAGCTTTCTTT.

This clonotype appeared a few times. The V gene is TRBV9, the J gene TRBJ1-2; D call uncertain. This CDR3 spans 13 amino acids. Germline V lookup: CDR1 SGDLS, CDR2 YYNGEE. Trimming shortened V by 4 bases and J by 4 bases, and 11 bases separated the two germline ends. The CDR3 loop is CASSTTPGYGYTF. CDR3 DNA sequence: TGTGCCAGCAGCACGACTCCAGGCTATGGCTACACCTTC.

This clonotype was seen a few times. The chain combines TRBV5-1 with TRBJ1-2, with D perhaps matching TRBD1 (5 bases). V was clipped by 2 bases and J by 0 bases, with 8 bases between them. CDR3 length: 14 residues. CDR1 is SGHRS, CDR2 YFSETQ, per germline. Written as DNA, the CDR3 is TGCGCCAGCAGCTTCAGGGCACCTAACTATGGCTACACCTTC. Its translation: CASSFRAPNYGYTF.

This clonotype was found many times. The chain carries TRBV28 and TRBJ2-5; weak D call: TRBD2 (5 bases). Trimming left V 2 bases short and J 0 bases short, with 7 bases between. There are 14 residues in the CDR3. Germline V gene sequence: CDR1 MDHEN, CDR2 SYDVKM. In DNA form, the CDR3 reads TGTGCCAGCAGTTTAAGGAGGTACCAAGAGACCCAGTACTTC. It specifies CASSLRRYQETQYF.

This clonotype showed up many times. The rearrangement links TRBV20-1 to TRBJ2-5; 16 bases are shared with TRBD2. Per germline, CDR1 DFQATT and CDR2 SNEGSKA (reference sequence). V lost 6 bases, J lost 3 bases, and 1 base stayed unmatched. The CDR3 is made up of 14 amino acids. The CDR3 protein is CSAGTSGREETQYF. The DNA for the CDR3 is TGCAGTGCAGGGACTAGCGGGAGGGAAGAGACCCAGTACTTC.

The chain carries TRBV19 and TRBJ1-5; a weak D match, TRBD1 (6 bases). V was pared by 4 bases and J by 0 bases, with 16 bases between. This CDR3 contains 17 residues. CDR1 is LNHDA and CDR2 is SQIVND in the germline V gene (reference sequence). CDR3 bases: TGTGCCAGTAGTAAGGAGCAGGACAGCTATAGCAATCAGCCCCAGCATTTT. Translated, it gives CASSKEQDSYSNQPQHF.

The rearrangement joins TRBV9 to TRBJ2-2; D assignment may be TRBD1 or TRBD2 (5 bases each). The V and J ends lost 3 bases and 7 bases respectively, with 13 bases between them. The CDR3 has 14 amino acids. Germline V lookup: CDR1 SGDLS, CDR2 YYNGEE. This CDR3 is CASSGRRGDGELFF. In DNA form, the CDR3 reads TGTGCCAGCAGCGGTCGTCGGGGCGACGGGGAGCTGTTTTTT.

The CDR3 protein is CSARVRETQYF. DNA of the CDR3: TGCAGTGCTAGAGTAAGGGAGACCCAGTACTTC. This rearrangement joins TRBV20-1 to TRBJ2-5, with D unresolved. CDR1 is DFQATT, CDR2 SNEGSKA, per germline (reference sequence). Trimming removed 1 base from V and 5 bases from J, with 5 bases in between. The CDR3 consists of 11 residues.

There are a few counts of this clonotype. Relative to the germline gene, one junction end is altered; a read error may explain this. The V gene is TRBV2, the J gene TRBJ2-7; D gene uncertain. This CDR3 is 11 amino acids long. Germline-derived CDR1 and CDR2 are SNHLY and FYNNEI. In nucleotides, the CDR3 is TGTGCCAGCACCGGCCTCTACAAGCAGTACTTC. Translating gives CASTGLYKQYF.